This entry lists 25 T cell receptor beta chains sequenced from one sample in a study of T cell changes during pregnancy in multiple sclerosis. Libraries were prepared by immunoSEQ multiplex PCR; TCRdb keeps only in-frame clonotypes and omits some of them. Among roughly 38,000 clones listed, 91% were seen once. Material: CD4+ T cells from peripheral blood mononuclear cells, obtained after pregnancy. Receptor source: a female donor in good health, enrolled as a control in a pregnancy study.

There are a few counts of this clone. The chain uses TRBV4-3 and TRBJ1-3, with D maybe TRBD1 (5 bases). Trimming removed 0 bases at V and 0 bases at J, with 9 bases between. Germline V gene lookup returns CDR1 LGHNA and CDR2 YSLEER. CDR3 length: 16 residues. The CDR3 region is CASSQDHDSSGNTIYF. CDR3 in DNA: TGCGCCAGCAGCCAAGATCACGACAGCTCTGGAAACACCATATATTTT.

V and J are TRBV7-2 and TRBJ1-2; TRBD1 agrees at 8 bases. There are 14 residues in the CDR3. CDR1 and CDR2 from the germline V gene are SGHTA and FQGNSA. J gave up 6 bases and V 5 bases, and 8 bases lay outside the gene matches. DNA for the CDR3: TGTGCCAGCAGCCACCTGACAGGGGCTGATGGCTACACCTTC. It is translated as CASSHLTGADGYTF.

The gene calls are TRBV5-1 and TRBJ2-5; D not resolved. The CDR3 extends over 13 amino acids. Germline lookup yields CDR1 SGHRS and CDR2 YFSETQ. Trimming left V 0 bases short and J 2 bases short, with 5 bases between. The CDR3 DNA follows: TGCGCCAGCAGCTTGGGAGGACAAGAGACCCAGTACTTC. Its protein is CASSLGGQETQYF. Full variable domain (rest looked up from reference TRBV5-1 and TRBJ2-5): KAGVTQTPRYLIKTRGQQVTLSCSPISGHRSVSWYQQTPGQGLQFLFEYFSETQRNKGNFPGRFSGRQFSNSRSEMNVSTLELGDSALYLCASSLGGQETQYFGPGTRLLVL.

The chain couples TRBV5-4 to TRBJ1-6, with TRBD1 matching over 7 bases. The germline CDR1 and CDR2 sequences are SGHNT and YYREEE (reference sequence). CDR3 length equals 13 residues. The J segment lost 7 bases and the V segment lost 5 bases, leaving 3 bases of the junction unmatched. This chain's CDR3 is CASRPGQNSPLHF. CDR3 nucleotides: TGTGCCAGCAGACCGGGACAGAATTCACCCCTCCACTTT.

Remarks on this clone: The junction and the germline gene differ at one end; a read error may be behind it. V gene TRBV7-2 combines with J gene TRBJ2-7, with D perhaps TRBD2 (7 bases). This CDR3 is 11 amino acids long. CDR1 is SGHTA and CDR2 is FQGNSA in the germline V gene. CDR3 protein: CASRLGGRLIF. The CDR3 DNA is TGTGCCAGCAGACTCGGGGGGCGCCTTATCTTC.

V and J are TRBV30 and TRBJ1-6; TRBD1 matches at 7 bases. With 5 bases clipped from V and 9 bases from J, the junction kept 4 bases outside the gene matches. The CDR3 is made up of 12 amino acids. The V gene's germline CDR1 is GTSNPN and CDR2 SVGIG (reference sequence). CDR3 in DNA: TGTGCCTGGGAGACAGGGTTTTCACCCCTCCACTTT. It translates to CAWETGFSPLHF.

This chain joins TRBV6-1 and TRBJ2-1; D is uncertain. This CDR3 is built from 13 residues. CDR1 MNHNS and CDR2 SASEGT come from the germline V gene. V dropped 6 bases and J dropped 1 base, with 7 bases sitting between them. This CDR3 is CASRSTSYNEQFF. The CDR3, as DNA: TGTGCCAGCAGAAGTACATCCTACAATGAGCAGTTCTTC.

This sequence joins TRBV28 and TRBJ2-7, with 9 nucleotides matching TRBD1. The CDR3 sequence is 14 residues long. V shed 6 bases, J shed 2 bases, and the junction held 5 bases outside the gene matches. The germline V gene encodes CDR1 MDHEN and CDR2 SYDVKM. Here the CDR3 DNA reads TGTGCCAGCAGAAACAGGGGGCGTACCTACGAGCAGTACTTC. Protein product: CASRNRGRTYEQYF.

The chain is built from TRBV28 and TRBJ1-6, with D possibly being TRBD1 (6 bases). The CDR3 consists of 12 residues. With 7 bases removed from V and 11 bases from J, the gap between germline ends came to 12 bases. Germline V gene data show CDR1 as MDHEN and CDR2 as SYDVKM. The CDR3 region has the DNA TGTGCCAGCAAAGGACAGATTACACCCCTCCACTTT. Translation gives CASKGQITPLHF.

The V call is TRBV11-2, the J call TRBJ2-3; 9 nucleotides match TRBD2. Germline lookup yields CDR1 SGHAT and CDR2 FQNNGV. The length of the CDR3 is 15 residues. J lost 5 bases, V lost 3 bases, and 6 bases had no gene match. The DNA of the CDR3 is TGTGCCAGCAGCTTGGGGCGGGAGGGCCGAGATACGCAGTATTTT. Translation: CASSLGREGRDTQYF. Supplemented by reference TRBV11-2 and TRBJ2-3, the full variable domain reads EAGVAQSPRYKIIEKRQSVAFWCNPISGHATLYWYQQILGQGPKLLIQFQNNGVVDDSQLPKDRFSAERLKGVDSTLKIQPAKLEDSAVYLCASSLGREGRDTQYFGPGTRLTVL.

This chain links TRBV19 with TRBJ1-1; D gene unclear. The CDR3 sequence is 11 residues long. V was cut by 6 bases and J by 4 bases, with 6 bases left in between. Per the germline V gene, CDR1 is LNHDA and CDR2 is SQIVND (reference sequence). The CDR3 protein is CASRQRTEAFF. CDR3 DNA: TGTGCCAGTAGGCAGCGCACTGAAGCTTTCTTT.

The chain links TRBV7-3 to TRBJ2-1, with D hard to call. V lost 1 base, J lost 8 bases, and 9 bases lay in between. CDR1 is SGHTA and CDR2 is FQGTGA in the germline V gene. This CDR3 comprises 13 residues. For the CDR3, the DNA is TGTGCCAGCAGCTTAAGCCCGAGTGATGAGCAGTTCTTC. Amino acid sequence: CASSLSPSDEQFF.

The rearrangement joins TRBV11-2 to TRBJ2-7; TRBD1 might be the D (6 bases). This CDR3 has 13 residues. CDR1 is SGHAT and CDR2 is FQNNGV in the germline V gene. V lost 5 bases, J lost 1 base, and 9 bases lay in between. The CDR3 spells CASSKTGSYEQYF. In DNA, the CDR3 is TGTGCCAGCAGCAAGACAGGTTCCTACGAGCAGTACTTC.

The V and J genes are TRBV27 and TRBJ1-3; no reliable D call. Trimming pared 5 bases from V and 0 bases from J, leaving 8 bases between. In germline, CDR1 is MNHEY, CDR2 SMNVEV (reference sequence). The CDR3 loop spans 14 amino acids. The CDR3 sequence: CASSIRSSGNTIYF. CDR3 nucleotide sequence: TGTGCCAGCAGTATCCGGAGCTCTGGAAACACCATATATTTT.

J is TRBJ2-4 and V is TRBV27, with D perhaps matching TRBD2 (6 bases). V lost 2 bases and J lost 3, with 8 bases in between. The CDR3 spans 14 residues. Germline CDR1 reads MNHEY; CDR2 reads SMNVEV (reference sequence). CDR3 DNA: TGTGCCAGCAGTTTACAGGGAGGCAAAAACATTCAGTACTTC. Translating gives CASSLQGGKNIQYF.

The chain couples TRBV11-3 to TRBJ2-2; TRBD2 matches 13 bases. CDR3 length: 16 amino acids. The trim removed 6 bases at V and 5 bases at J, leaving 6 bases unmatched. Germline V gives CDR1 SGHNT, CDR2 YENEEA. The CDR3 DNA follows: TGTGCCAGCAGGCGGACTAGCGGGAGCAAAACCGGGGAGCTGTTTTTT. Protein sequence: CASRRTSGSKTGELFF.

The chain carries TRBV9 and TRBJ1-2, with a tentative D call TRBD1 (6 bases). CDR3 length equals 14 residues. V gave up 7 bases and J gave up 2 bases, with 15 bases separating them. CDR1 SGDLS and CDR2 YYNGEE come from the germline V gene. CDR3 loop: CASAGGAENYGYTF. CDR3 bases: TGTGCCAGCGCTGGGGGGGCAGAGAACTATGGCTACACCTTC.

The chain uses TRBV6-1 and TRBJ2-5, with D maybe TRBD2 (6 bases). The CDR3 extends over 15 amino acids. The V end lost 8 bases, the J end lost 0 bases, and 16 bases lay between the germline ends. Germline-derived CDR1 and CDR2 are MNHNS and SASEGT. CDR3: CASEYARGNQETQYF. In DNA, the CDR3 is TGTGCCAGCGAGTATGCCCGGGGGAACCAAGAGACCCAGTACTTC.

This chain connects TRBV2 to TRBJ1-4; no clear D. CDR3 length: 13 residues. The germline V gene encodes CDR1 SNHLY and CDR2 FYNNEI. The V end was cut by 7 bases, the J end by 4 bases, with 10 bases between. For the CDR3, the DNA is TGTGCCAGCAACTTGGTCATTAATGAAAAACTGTTTTTT. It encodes CASNLVINEKLFF.

CDR3 amino acids: CASTRSDRGYQPQHF. CDR3 DNA: TGTGCCAGCACTCGTTCGGACAGGGGGTATCAGCCCCAGCATTTT. The V call is TRBV7-2, the J call TRBJ1-5; 10 bases agree with TRBD1. J gave up 5 bases and V 7 bases, and 8 bases lay outside the gene matches. The CDR3 covers 15 residues. The germline gives CDR1 SGHTA, CDR2 FQGNSA.

The CDR3 spells CASIPPGGRGTEAFF. CDR3 DNA sequence: TGTGCCAGCATTCCCCCGGGGGGCCGGGGCACTGAAGCTTTCTTT. This chain uses TRBV6-5 with TRBJ1-1, with a possible D match to TRBD1 (6 bases). The germline V and J ends were trimmed by 7 bases and 4 bases, with 19 bases remaining between them. This CDR3 is built from 15 residues. Per germline, CDR1 MNHEY and CDR2 SVGAGI.

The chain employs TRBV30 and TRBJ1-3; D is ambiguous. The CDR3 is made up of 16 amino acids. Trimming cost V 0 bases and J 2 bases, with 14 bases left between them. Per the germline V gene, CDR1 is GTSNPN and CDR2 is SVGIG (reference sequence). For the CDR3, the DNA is TGTGCCTGGAGTGTACCCGGGTTCATCGCTGGAAACACCATATATTTT. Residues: CAWSVPGFIAGNTIYF.

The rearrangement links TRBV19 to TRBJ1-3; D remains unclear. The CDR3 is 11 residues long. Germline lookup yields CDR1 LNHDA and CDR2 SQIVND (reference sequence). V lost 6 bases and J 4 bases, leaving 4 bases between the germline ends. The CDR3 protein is CASRTGNTIYF. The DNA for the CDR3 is TGTGCCAGTAGGACAGGAAACACCATATATTTT.

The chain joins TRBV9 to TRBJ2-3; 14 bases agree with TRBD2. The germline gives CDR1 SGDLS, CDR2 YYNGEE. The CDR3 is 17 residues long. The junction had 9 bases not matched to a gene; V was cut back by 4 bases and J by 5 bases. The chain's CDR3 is CASSPPGLAGVGDTQYF. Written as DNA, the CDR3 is TGTGCCAGCAGCCCCCCGGGACTAGCGGGAGTGGGAGATACGCAGTATTTT. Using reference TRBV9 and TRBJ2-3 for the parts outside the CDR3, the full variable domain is DSGVTQTPKHLITATGQRVTLRCSPRSGDLSVYWYQQSLDQGLQFLIQYYNGEERAKGNILERFSAQQFPDLHSELNLSSLELGDSALYFCASSPPGLAGVGDTQYFGPGTRLTVL.

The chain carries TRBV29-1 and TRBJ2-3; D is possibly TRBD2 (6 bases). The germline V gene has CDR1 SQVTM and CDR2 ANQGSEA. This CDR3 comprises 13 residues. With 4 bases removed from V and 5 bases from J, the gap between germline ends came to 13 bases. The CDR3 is CSVGGVGGDTQYF. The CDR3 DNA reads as TGCAGCGTTGGGGGAGTGGGGGGAGATACGCAGTATTTT.